The 5 T cell receptor beta chains below all came from one sample that was sequenced in a study of early T cells in non-severe SARS-CoV-2 infection. In TCRdb, the 5' RACE reads were re-called with MiXCR into one record per CDR3 protein. There are 75,000 to 100,000 distinct CDR3 sequences in the sample; roughly 14% occur only once, and approximately 0.62% lies in the top ten. The source material was whole blood. These receptors were collected from an adult who was a healthcare worker with PCR-confirmed SARS-CoV-2 infection or an uninfected control (not recorded which).

This clonotype occurred many times. The chain has TRBV7-8 and TRBJ2-5; D may be TRBD2 (6 bases). Germline V gene lookup returns CDR1 SGHVS and CDR2 FQNEAQ. This CDR3 is 14 amino acids long. The V and J ends lost 4 bases and 4 bases respectively, with 13 bases between them. The CDR3 loop reads CASSSERVGETQYF. CDR3 DNA: TGTGCCAGCAGCTCAGAGCGGGTCGGAGAGACCCAGTACTTC.

This clonotype appeared a few times. This sequence joins TRBV5-8 and TRBJ1-2; 10 nucleotides match TRBD1. CDR1 is SGHTS and CDR2 is YDEGEE in the germline V gene. The CDR3 has 16 residues. Trimming removed 4 bases from V and 3 bases from J; junction bases left unmatched: 9. CDR3 region: CASSLTGGGKDYGYTF. In DNA, the CDR3 is TGTGCCAGCAGCCTGACAGGGGGCGGAAAGGACTATGGCTACACCTTC. The full variable domain, its missing parts supplied by reference TRBV5-8 and TRBJ1-2, is EAGVTQSPTHLIKTRGQQATLRCSPISGHTSVYWYQQALGLGLQFLLWYDEGEERNRGNFPPRFSGRQFPNYSSELNVNALELEDSALYLCASSLTGGGKDYGYTFGSGTRLTVV.

There are a few counts of this clonotype. The CDR3 DNA sequence: TGCGCCAGCAGTCCTCGGACAGGGGCGGGAGCAGATACGCAGTATTTT. Encoded protein: CASSPRTGAGADTQYF. The chain couples TRBV5-1 to TRBJ2-3; 9 bases are a match to TRBD1. The V gene end was trimmed by 5 bases and the J gene end by 4 bases; junction bases not matched to a gene: 11. The germline CDR1 and CDR2 sequences are SGHRS and YFSETQ. The CDR3 consists of 16 residues. Full variable domain (rest looked up from reference TRBV5-1 and TRBJ2-3): KAGVTQTPRYLIKTRGQQVTLSCSPISGHRSVSWYQQTPGQGLQFLFEYFSETQRNKGNFPGRFSGRQFSNSRSEMNVSTLELGDSALYLCASSPRTGAGADTQYFGPGTRLTVL.

The V and J genes are TRBV29-1 and TRBJ2-5; possibly TRBD1 or TRBD2 for D (5 bases each). Germline V gene sequence: CDR1 SQVTM, CDR2 ANQGSEA. V lost 6 bases, J lost 2 bases, and 13 bases lay in between. The CDR3 totals 13 residues. DNA of the CDR3: TGCAGCGTCCCCGGGACCTCACAAGAGACCCAGTACTTC. Its translation is CSVPGTSQETQYF.

The chain employs TRBV29-1 and TRBJ2-2; D remains ambiguous. The CDR3 sequence is 13 residues long. Germline assignment: CDR1 SQVTM and CDR2 ANQGSEA. V lost 6 bases and J 0 bases, leaving 8 bases between the germline ends. The CDR3 bases are TGCAGCGTCCGGATTTCGAACACCGGGGAGCTGTTTTTT. Translating it yields CSVRISNTGELFF.